This T cell receptor (beta chain) originates from a study of cytomegalovirus exposure and HLA in healthy donors. Study in general: As an earlier analysis found, around 190 million T cells yielded 117 million unique TCR beta sequences. A data release that came early held 80 million to 95 million unique TCRs from HLA-typed donors.

This clone occurred once. Its antigen remains unknown. Study-level findings and limits: Most TCR sequences were uncommon, yet certain public TCRs appeared in many donors.

60 Vbeta and 13 Jbeta primers were used in PCR. Clones were read by immunoSEQ multiplex PCR, and TCRdb kept only the in-frame ones, dropping some. The table includes about 98,000 clones, around 70% detected once. Per the germline V gene, CDR1 is SNHLY and CDR2 is FYNNEI. Trimming took 5 bases from V and 10 from J; bases not matched to a gene: 10. The CDR3 is 15 residues long. This chain uses TRBV2 with TRBJ1-6; 8 bases are shared with TRBD1. Sequencing was done on a sample of PBMCs. This TCR derives from a female donor in good health and CMV-seronegative. The CDR3 region is CASSPDQGARSPLHF. Here the CDR3 DNA reads TGTGCCAGCAGTCCAGACCAGGGGGCGCGATCACCCCTCCACTTT.